These T cell receptor beta chains were read from a single sample in a study of technical replicates of blood from several donors. Sequencing was performed with immunoSEQ multiplex PCR; in TCRdb, only in-frame clones are kept and a portion is missing. The sample shows about 68,000 clones, approximately 97% of them seen only once. The sequencing sample was made of T cells isolated from PBMCs. The receptors stem from a human donor in good health. Each CDR3 is given without its conserved first and last residue. Rows give clone size only sometimes, using once, few, many, or a class for an expanded clone.

.,TRBJ2-7,TRBV13,15,ASSLGVTSGTDYEQY
.,TRBJ1-2,TRBV7-8,10,ASSLNRNGYT
.,TRBJ2-7,TRBV28,15,ASRPTGEGARYYEQY
.,TRBJ1-2,TRBV6-1,11,ASSEQGWHGYT
.,TRBJ1-2,TRBV13,12,ASTPTTGYYGYT
once,TRBJ1-3,TRBV27,14,ASSLSSGGLGHTIY
.,TRBJ2-7,TRBV5-1,12,ASSRSGSSYEQY
.,TRBJ2-3,TRBV7-3,16,ASSLAPGLAENTDTQY
.,TRBJ1-5,TRBV27,11,ASSLAGHQPQH
once,TRBJ1-2,TRBV19,9,ASSLAGGYT
.,TRBJ1-1,TRBV27,11,ASSPPGNTEAF
.,TRBJ2-6,TRBV6-5,13,ASMLADNGANVLT
.,TRBJ2-1,TRBV11-3,16,ASSREGKRMSSYNEQF
.,TRBJ1-4,TRBV30,12,AGGQGGTNEKLF
.,TRBJ2-3,TRBV6-6,13,ASSWTSGNTDTQY
.,TRBJ2-1,TRBV19,13,ASSSAGIGYNEQF
.,TRBJ1-2,TRBV27,11,ASSPTGAYGYT
.,TRBJ1-5,TRBV6-6,13,ASSYSKGEYQPQH
.,TRBJ2-3,TRBV4-2,13,ASSQASAVTDTQY
.,TRBJ1-3,TRBV11-2,11,ASSLVARNTIY
once,TRBJ2-3,TRBV18,14,ASSPTRLRYTDTQY
.,TRBJ1-1,TRBV27,12,ASSVTGGNTEAF
.,TRBJ1-2,TRBV28,10,ASSRGGYGYT
.,TRBJ1-5,TRBV5-1,11,ASRQSPDQPQH
.,TRBJ2-7,TRBV19,13,ASSIIQGPTYEQY
once,TRBJ2-5,TRBV2,11,ASSESPQETQY
.,TRBJ1-1,TRBV27,15,ASSLKTQGPGNTEAF
.,TRBJ2-1,TRBV27,9,ASSFGGEQF
.,TRBJ2-7,TRBV10-2,10,ASRQVWYEQY
.,TRBJ1-1,TRBV29-1,10,SVDGRNTEAF
once,TRBJ1-1,TRBV5-1,12,ASSWTGEDTEAF
.,TRBJ1-1,TRBV28,11,ASSLQGLTEAF
few,TRBJ2-1,TRBV7-8,11,ASSLTVMAEQF
.,TRBJ1-4,TRBV25-1,12,ASTKTGPNEKLF
.,TRBJ1-1,TRBV5-5,14,ASSLVPGTDNTEAF
.,TRBJ2-5,TRBV20-1,9,SASTEETQY
once,TRBJ2-7,TRBV7-8,12,ASSLSSSGYEQY
.,TRBJ2-7,TRBV5-1,12,ASNIIGQNYEQY
.,TRBJ1-2,TRBV9,10,ASSDQGHGYT
once,TRBJ2-5,TRBV14,15,ASSQDGDTTEQETQY
.,TRBJ2-2,TRBV30,13,AWSRQGGNTGELF
.,TRBJ1-5,TRBV19,12,ASSTRDWNQPQH